These 19 T cell receptor beta chains were all obtained from the same sample, sequenced in a study of identical twins. TCRdb called the 5' RACE reads again in MiXCR, with one record for every CDR3 protein. The sample carries 450,000 to 500,000 distinct CDR3 sequences, around an eighth recorded once. This sample was also put to use in a study of yellow fever vaccine responses in identical twins.

Input material: CD4+ T cells sorted from blood. These receptors came from a woman aged 18-29 years in good health.

The CDR3 DNA is TGCGCCAGCAGCGAACAGGGGACCAGCGGGGAGCTGTTTTTT. Translating gives CASSEQGTSGELFF. The chain carries TRBV5-1 and TRBJ2-2, with 7 bases that match TRBD1. The germline V gene has CDR1 SGHRS and CDR2 YFSETQ. After removal of 4 bases from V and 7 bases from J, the junction contained 7 bases not matched to a gene. The CDR3 runs to 14 residues.

In its sample, this clonotype was seen a few times. The J gene is TRBJ2-7, the V gene TRBV5-6; the match to TRBD1 covers 8 bases. Germline trimming cut 5 bases from V and 1 base from J; bases unmatched to any gene: 8. This CDR3 has 15 residues. CDR1 is SGHDT, CDR2 YYEEEE, per germline. Written as DNA, the CDR3 is TGTGCCAGCAGTACGCCCGGGACAGGATCCTACGAGCAGTACTTC. Residues: CASSTPGTGSYEQYF.

This clonotype was counted at least ten times. The chain links TRBV7-8 to TRBJ2-1, with unresolved D. Trimming took 6 bases from V and 8 from J, leaving 14 bases between them. Germline CDR1 is SGHVS and CDR2 is FQNEAQ. CDR3 length: 13 residues. The CDR3 DNA follows: TGTGCCAGCAGTACCCTTGACTCCGATGAGCAGTTCTTC. Translated: CASSTLDSDEQFF.

This clonotype showed up just a few times. The rearrangement joins TRBV29-1 to TRBJ2-7; D gene unclear. V shed 0 bases and J shed 2 bases, with 14 bases lying between them. Germline-derived CDR1 and CDR2 are SQVTM and ANQGSEA. The CDR3 sequence is 15 residues long. CDR3 in DNA: TGCAGCGTTGAAGAGATGGGCAGCGTACCCTACGAGCAGTACTTC. Translated, it gives CSVEEMGSVPYEQYF.

This chain links TRBV7-2 with TRBJ2-7, with TRBD2 identical over 8 bases. J gave up 3 bases and V 3 bases, and 4 bases lay outside the gene matches. CDR1 and CDR2 from the germline V gene are SGHTA and FQGNSA. This CDR3 is built from 14 residues. CDR3 sequence reads: CASSFPLAGYEQYF. DNA for the CDR3: TGTGCCAGCAGCTTTCCCCTAGCGGGCTACGAGCAGTACTTC. The complete variable domain, with remaining parts taken from reference TRBV7-2 and TRBJ2-7, reads GAGVSQSPSNKVTEKGKDVELRCDPISGHTALYWYRQSLGQGLEFLIYFQGNSAPDKSGLPSDRFSAERTGGSVSTLTIQRTQQEDSAVYLCASSFPLAGYEQYFGPGTRLTVT.

This chain links TRBV5-5 with TRBJ2-1; TRBD1 matches at 8 bases. Germline CDR1 is SGHKS and CDR2 is YYEKEE (reference sequence). V was clipped by 1 base and J by 0 bases; unmatched bases: 9. The CDR3 is 18 residues long. CDR3 sequence: CASSLSAGGVGSYNEQFF. The CDR3 DNA reads as TGTGCCAGCAGCTTGTCGGCAGGGGGCGTTGGCTCCTACAATGAGCAGTTCTTC.

This clonotype was detected a few times. The V and J genes are TRBV20-1 and TRBJ2-5, with TRBD1 as a possible D gene (7 bases). The CDR3 is 14 amino acids. Germline CDR1 DFQATT, CDR2 SNEGSKA (reference sequence). The CDR3 region is CTDPPEQGRETQYF. As DNA, the CDR3 is TGCACCGACCCTCCAGAACAGGGGAGGGAGACCCAGTACTTC.

This clonotype was detected only a few times. This CDR3 is CASMLTDGELFF. Here the CDR3 DNA reads TGTGCCAGCATGCTGACGGACGGGGAGCTGTTTTTT. V is TRBV2 and J is TRBJ2-2; no reliable D call. CDR3 size: 12 residues. V was trimmed by 7 bases and J by 7 bases, leaving 10 bases between them. Germline V CDR1 and CDR2: SNHLY, FYNNEI.

This clonotype was detected ten times or more. The rearrangement joins TRBV29-1 to TRBJ1-1, with D hard to call. V was trimmed by 4 bases and J by 0 bases, leaving 12 bases between them. This CDR3 has 14 residues. The germline V gene has CDR1 SQVTM and CDR2 ANQGSEA. The CDR3 bases are TGCAGCGTTGTTATAGGGTTCGTGAACACTGAAGCTTTCTTT. This sequence encodes CSVVIGFVNTEAFF.

In this sample, this clonotype turned up many times. V is TRBV5-1 and J is TRBJ2-2; 8 nucleotides align to TRBD1. Germline CDR1 and CDR2: SGHRS and YFSETQ. The CDR3 loop spans 16 amino acids. The ends lost 0 bases at V and 2 bases at J; junction bases unmatched: 3. The CDR3 DNA reads as TGCGCCAGCAGCTTGGGCAGGGGGCCTAACACCGGGGAGCTGTTTTTT. This encodes CASSLGRGPNTGELFF.

This chain joins TRBV6-2 or TRBV6-3 and TRBJ2-2; D is perhaps TRBD1 or TRBD2 (5 bases each). This CDR3 spans 14 amino acids. V was pared by 7 bases and J by 0 bases, with 9 bases between. Germline V lookup: CDR1 MNHEY, CDR2 SVGEGT. CDR3 nucleotides: TGTGCCAGCAAAGGGGACGCGAACACCGGGGAGCTGTTTTTT. Its translation: CASKGDANTGELFF.

This clonotype came up a few times. The chain couples TRBV2 to TRBJ2-1, with D possibly TRBD1 on 5 matching bases. The CDR3 is 12 amino acids. V lost 2 bases to trimming and J lost 11 bases, with 10 bases between them. Per germline, CDR1 SNHLY and CDR2 FYNNEI. The CDR3 nucleotides read TGTGCCAGCAGTGAAAACGCAGGGAAGCAGTTCTTC. Protein product: CASSENAGKQFF.

This chain links TRBV28 with TRBJ2-1; a possible D gene is TRBD1 (6 bases). The CDR3 is made up of 15 amino acids. Trimming removed 6 bases at V and 4 bases at J, with 16 bases between. CDR1 MDHEN and CDR2 SYDVKM come from the germline V gene. The DNA for the CDR3 is TGTGCCAGCAGGACGACAGGTCCCAAATACAATGAGCAGTTCTTC. Its protein is CASRTTGPKYNEQFF.

The rearrangement joins TRBV4-1 to TRBJ2-1; TRBD2 matches at 7 bases. CDR1 is MGHRA and CDR2 is YSYEKL in the germline V gene. The CDR3 spans 16 residues. J was trimmed by 0 bases and V by 1 base; bases with no gene match: 3. CDR3 nucleotides: TGCGCCAGCAGCCAAGTTGTAGCGGGCTCCTACAATGAGCAGTTCTTC. Encoded protein: CASSQVVAGSYNEQFF.

The rearrangement links TRBV20-1 to TRBJ2-5, with 10 bases that match TRBD2. The V segment lost 4 bases and the J segment 1 base; nucleotides outside the gene matches: 9. The CDR3 has 16 residues. CDR1 is DFQATT and CDR2 is SNEGSKA in the germline V gene (reference sequence). In nucleotides, the CDR3 is TGCAGTGCTACACTAATAGCGGGAGGATTCCAAGAGACCCAGTACTTC. As protein: CSATLIAGGFQETQYF.

This clonotype was observed many times. The V call is TRBV9, the J call TRBJ1-1, with D maybe TRBD1 (5 bases). Trimming cost V 3 bases and J 0 bases, with 15 bases left between them. Germline V gene lookup returns CDR1 SGDLS and CDR2 YYNGEE. The CDR3 spans 16 residues. The CDR3 region is CASSAQGTYMNTEAFF. CDR3 nucleotide sequence: TGTGCCAGCAGCGCTCAAGGGACTTACATGAACACTGAAGCTTTCTTT.

This clonotype appeared many times. The chain links TRBV24-1 to TRBJ2-2; perhaps TRBD1 as D (6 bases). CDR3 length: 15 amino acids. Germline loops: CDR1 KGHDR, CDR2 SFDVKD. V dropped 5 bases and J dropped 1 base, with 10 bases sitting between them. CDR3 sequence reads: CATSGLTGNTGELFF. The DNA of the CDR3 is TGTGCCACCAGTGGCCTGACAGGGAACACCGGGGAGCTGTTTTTT.

This clonotype was counted many times. This chain connects TRBV7-2 to TRBJ2-3; the match to TRBD2 covers 9 bases. The CDR3 runs 14 residues. V was pared by 4 bases and J by 6 bases, with 5 bases of the junction left unmatched. Germline-derived CDR1 and CDR2 are SGHTA and FQGNSA. This chain's CDR3 is CASSSLAGRDTQYF. In DNA, the CDR3 is TGTGCCAGCAGCTCCCTAGCGGGAAGGGATACGCAGTATTTT.

This CDR3 is CASSLRVSKDEQYF. CDR3 sequence (DNA): TGTGCCAGCAGTTTACGGGTCAGTAAGGACGAGCAGTACTTC. The chain links TRBV12-3 or TRBV12-4 to TRBJ2-7, with D hard to call. The CDR3 covers 14 residues. Trimming shortened V by 2 bases and J by 5 bases, and 13 bases separated the two germline ends.